Each of the 15 T cell receptor beta chains below was sequenced from the same sample in a study of Ad26.COV2.S vaccination and SARS-CoV-2 variants. The treatment denotes: some 20 received Ad26.COV2.S at low or high dose, single or two shots; several received placebo; per-sample allocation not given. Samples came from day 63 after the first vaccine or placebo injection. Libraries were prepared by immunoSEQ multiplex PCR; TCRdb keeps only in-frame clonotypes and omits some of them. Among 240,000 or so clones listed, roughly 90% were seen once. The starting material was peripheral blood, obtained in a trial of Ad26.COV2.S vaccine versus placebo. The receptors derive from a person aged 18-65 years who received the Ad26.COV2.S COVID-19 vaccine or a placebo.

This chain connects TRBV7-3 to TRBJ2-5; possible D gene TRBD1, 5 bases. Germline V gene data show CDR1 as SGHTA and CDR2 as FQGTGA. The V end was cut by 4 bases, the J end by 7 bases, with 10 bases between. This CDR3 region has 12 residues. CDR3 in DNA: TGTGCCAGCAGCTCACACCAGGGGACCCAGTACTTC. Encoded protein: CASSSHQGTQYF.

V usage is TRBV19 and J usage is TRBJ2-1; D gene ambiguous. The CDR3 spans 11 residues. Trimming pared 5 bases from V and 8 bases from J, leaving 7 bases between. Per the germline V gene, CDR1 is LNHDA and CDR2 is SQIVND (reference sequence). The CDR3 sequence: CASSVNYEQFF. In DNA form, the CDR3 reads TGTGCCAGTAGTGTCAACTATGAGCAGTTCTTC.

V is TRBV29-1 and J is TRBJ2-2, with 10 positions matching TRBD2. The CDR3 is 16 amino acids. The V and J ends lost 4 bases and 0 bases, in that order; junction bases with no gene match: 5. In germline, CDR1 is SQVTM, CDR2 ANQGSEA. As DNA, the CDR3 is TGCAGCGTTGCCACTAGCGGGGTCGCGAACACCGGGGAGCTGTTTTTT. This translates into CSVATSGVANTGELFF.

CDR3 sequence: CAISESRQVGTEAFF. The CDR3 coding sequence is TGTGCCATCAGTGAGTCGAGACAGGTGGGCACTGAAGCTTTCTTT. V gene TRBV10-3 combines with J gene TRBJ1-1, with a weak D call TRBD1 (6 bases). V lost 0 bases and J 4 bases, leaving 12 bases between the germline ends. The CDR3 is 15 residues long. Per germline, CDR1 ENHRY and CDR2 SYGVKD.

V and J are TRBV24-1 and TRBJ2-6, with D tentatively TRBD1 or TRBD2 (5 bases each). Trimming stripped 4 bases from V and 4 bases from J, with 13 bases between. The CDR3 has 16 amino acids. CDR1 and CDR2 (germline): KGHDR, SFDVKD. The CDR3 region is CATSDRRESGANVLTF. The CDR3 region has the DNA TGTGCCACCAGTGACCGCAGGGAGTCGGGGGCCAACGTCCTGACTTTC.

The chain carries TRBV7-2 and TRBJ2-6, with D perhaps matching TRBD2 (5 bases). Trimming took 3 bases from V and 2 from J, leaving 11 bases between them. Germline assignment: CDR1 SGHTA and CDR2 FQGNSA. This CDR3 spans 16 amino acids. CDR3 region: CASSFTSGAGANVLTF. In nucleotides, the CDR3 is TGTGCCAGCAGCTTTACTAGTGGGGCTGGGGCCAACGTCCTGACTTTC. Full variable domain (outside the CDR3, taken from reference TRBV7-2 and TRBJ2-6): GAGVSQSPSNKVTEKGKDVELRCDPISGHTALYWYRQSLGQGLEFLIYFQGNSAPDKSGLPSDRFSAERTGGSVSTLTIQRTQQEDSAVYLCASSFTSGAGANVLTFGAGSRLTVL.

The rearrangement links TRBV10-3 to TRBJ2-1; no clear D gene. CDR1 is ENHRY, CDR2 SYGVKD, per germline. This CDR3 is built from 16 residues. V lost 0 bases and J 7 bases, leaving 16 bases between the germline ends. CDR3 DNA sequence: TGTGCCATCAGTGAGTCTGCGGACCAAACGAGGAATGAGCAGTTCTTC. Translated: CAISESADQTRNEQFF.

V gene TRBV12-3 or TRBV12-4 combines with J gene TRBJ2-1; no clear D. This CDR3 is 11 amino acids long. V lost 5 bases and J 8 bases, leaving 7 bases between the germline ends. The CDR3 loop reads CASSPRHEQFF. CDR3 coding DNA: TGTGCCAGCAGTCCAAGGCATGAGCAGTTCTTC.

The chain couples TRBV28 to TRBJ2-5; the match to TRBD2 covers 9 bases. The CDR3 loop spans 14 amino acids. Germline V gene lookup returns CDR1 MDHEN and CDR2 SYDVKM. V was pared by 5 bases and J by 3 bases, with 4 bases of the junction left unmatched. The CDR3 region is CASSTGLAKETQYF. Written as DNA, the CDR3 is TGTGCCAGCAGTACTGGACTAGCGAAAGAGACCCAGTACTTC.

J is TRBJ2-3 and V is TRBV9, with 12 bases aligning to TRBD2. Germline CDR1 reads SGDLS; CDR2 reads YYNGEE. The length of the CDR3 is 15 residues. The V segment lost 4 bases and the J segment 3 bases; nucleotides outside the gene matches: 3. The CDR3 DNA follows: TGTGCCAGCAGCCCTCTAGCGGGGGGGACAGATACGCAGTATTTT. It yields the protein CASSPLAGGTDTQYF.

The chain joins TRBV19 to TRBJ2-5; TRBD1 matches 9 bases. The CDR3 runs to 12 residues. The V and J ends lost 8 bases and 2 bases, in that order; junction bases with no gene match: 0. Germline values: CDR1 LNHDA, CDR2 SQIVND (reference sequence). The CDR3 sequence: CASGQGQETQYF. CDR3 in DNA: TGTGCCAGTGGACAGGGGCAAGAGACCCAGTACTTC.

The sample holds one count of this clone. This chain connects TRBV28 to TRBJ2-3; perhaps TRBD1 as D (5 bases). Germline V lookup: CDR1 MDHEN, CDR2 SYDVKM. There are 18 residues in the CDR3. Between the trimmed V and J ends, which lost 3 bases and 1 base, there was a span of 20 bases. CDR3 in amino acids: CASSLAGLRFLGTDTQYF. The CDR3 region has the DNA TGTGCCAGCAGTTTGGCAGGGTTGAGGTTTCTGGGCACAGATACGCAGTATTTT.

V and J are TRBV20-1 and TRBJ2-1; D is unresolved. This CDR3 region has 11 residues. Looked up from germline, CDR1 is DFQATT and CDR2 is SNEGSKA (reference sequence). The CDR3 loop reads CSAPGYNEQFF. CDR3 nucleotides: TGCAGCGCCCCGGGTTACAATGAGCAGTTCTTC.

The rearrangement joins TRBV6-1 to TRBJ2-7, with 8 bases that match TRBD1. Germline CDR1 MNHNS, CDR2 SASEGT. V gave up 2 bases and J gave up 2 bases; unmatched junction bases: 8. This CDR3 has 16 residues. The CDR3: CASSERGRGLAYEQYF. The CDR3 DNA is TGTGCCAGCAGTGAAAGGGGCAGGGGGCTGGCCTACGAGCAGTACTTC.

The rearrangement links TRBV7-2 to TRBJ2-7; D may be TRBD2 (5 bases). The germline CDR1 and CDR2 sequences are SGHTA and FQGNSA. The V gene lost 0 bases and the J gene lost 3 bases, with 9 bases spanning the gap. The CDR3 has 14 residues. This CDR3 reads CASSLADGDYEQYF. In nucleotides, the CDR3 is TGTGCCAGCAGCTTAGCAGACGGGGACTACGAGCAGTACTTC. Full variable domain (rest looked up from reference TRBV7-2 and TRBJ2-7): GAGVSQSPSNKVTEKGKDVELRCDPISGHTALYWYRQSLGQGLEFLIYFQGNSAPDKSGLPSDRFSAERTGGSVSTLTIQRTQQEDSAVYLCASSLADGDYEQYFGPGTRLTVT.